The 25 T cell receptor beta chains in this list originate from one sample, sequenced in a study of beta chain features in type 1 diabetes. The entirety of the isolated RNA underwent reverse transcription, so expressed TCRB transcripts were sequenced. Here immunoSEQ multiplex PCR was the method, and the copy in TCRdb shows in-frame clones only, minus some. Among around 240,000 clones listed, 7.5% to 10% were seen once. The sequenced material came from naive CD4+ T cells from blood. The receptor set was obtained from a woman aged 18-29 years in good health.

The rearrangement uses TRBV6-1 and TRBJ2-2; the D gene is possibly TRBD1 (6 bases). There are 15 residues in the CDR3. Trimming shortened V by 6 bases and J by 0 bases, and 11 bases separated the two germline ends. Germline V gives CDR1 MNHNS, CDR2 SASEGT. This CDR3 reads CASSRTATNTGELFF. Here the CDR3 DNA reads TGTGCCAGCAGCCGGACAGCCACGAACACCGGGGAGCTGTTTTTT.

As DNA, the CDR3 is TGTGCCAGCAGTGCGGACAGGTCAGCCGCTTACGAGCAGTACTTC. This gives the protein CASSADRSAAYEQYF. V usage is TRBV2 and J usage is TRBJ2-7, with TRBD1 matching 7 bases. The CDR3 contains 15 residues. Trimming removed 4 bases from V and 4 bases from J; junction bases left unmatched: 10. Germline V CDR1 and CDR2: SNHLY, FYNNEI.

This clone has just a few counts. CDR3 sequence: CASSRISGNPYNEQFF. Written as DNA, the CDR3 is TGTGCCAGTAGTCGCATTAGCGGGAACCCATACAATGAGCAGTTCTTC. The genes are TRBV19 and TRBJ2-1; 8 nucleotides line up with TRBD2. V trimming: 5 bases; J trimming: 4 bases; junction bases outside the gene matches: 10. This CDR3 comprises 16 residues. Per the germline V gene, CDR1 is LNHDA and CDR2 is SQIVND (reference sequence).

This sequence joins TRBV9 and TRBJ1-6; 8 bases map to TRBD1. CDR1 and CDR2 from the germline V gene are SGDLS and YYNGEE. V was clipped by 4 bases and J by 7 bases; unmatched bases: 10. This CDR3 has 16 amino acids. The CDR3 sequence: CASSKGQGWNNSPLHF. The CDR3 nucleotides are TGTGCCAGCAGCAAAGGACAGGGTTGGAACAATTCACCCCTCCACTTT.

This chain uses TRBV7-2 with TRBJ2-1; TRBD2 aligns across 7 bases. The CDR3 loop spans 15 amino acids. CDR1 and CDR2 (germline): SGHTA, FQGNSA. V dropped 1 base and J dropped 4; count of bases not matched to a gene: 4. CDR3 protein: CASSLGLAEYNEQFF. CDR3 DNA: TGTGCCAGCAGCTTAGGGCTAGCGGAGTACAATGAGCAGTTCTTC.

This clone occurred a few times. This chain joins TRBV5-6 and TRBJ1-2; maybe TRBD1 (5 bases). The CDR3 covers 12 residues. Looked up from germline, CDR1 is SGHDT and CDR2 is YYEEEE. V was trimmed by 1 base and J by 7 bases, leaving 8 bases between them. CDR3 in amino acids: CASSLLGAGYTF. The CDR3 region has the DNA TGTGCCAGCAGCTTGTTAGGGGCTGGCTACACCTTC.

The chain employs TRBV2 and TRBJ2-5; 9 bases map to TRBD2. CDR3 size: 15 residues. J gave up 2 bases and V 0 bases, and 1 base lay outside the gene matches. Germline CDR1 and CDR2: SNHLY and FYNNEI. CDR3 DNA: TGTGCCAGCAGTGAAGCTCTAGCGGGGCAAGAGACCCAGTACTTC. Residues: CASSEALAGQETQYF.

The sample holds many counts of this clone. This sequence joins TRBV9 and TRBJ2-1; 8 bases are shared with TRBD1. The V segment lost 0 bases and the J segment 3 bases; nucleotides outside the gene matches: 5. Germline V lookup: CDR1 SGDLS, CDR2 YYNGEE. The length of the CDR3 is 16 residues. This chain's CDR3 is CASSVVAGGLYNEQFF. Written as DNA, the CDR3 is TGTGCCAGCAGCGTAGTAGCAGGGGGCCTCTACAATGAGCAGTTCTTC.

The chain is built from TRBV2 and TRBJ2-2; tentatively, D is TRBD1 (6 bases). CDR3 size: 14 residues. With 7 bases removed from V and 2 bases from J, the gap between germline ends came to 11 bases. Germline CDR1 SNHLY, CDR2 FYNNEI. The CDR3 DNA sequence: TGTGCCAGCATAAAAGGGGGTAACACCGGGGAGCTGTTTTTT. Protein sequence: CASIKGGNTGELFF.

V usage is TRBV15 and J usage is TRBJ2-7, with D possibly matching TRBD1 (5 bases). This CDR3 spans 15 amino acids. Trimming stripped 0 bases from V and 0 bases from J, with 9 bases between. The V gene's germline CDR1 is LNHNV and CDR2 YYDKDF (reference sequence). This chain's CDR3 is CATSRDLDSSYEQYF. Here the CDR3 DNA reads TGTGCCACCAGCAGAGATCTCGACAGCTCCTACGAGCAGTACTTC.

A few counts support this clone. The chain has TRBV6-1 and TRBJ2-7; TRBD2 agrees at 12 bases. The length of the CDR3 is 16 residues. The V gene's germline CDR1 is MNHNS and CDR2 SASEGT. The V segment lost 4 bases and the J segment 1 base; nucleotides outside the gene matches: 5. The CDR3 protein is CASSGRTSGVSYEQYF. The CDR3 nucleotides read TGTGCCAGCAGTGGACGGACTAGCGGGGTGTCCTACGAGCAGTACTTC.

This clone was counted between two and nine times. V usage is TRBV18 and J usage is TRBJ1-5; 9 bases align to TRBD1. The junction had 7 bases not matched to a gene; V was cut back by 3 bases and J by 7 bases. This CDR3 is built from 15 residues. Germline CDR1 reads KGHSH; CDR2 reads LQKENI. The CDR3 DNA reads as TGTGCCAGCTCACCTGGGACAGGGTCCGGGCAGCCCCAGCATTTT. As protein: CASSPGTGSGQPQHF. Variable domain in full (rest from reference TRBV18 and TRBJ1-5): NAGVMQNPRHLVRRRGQEARLRCSPMKGHSHVYWYRQLPEEGLKFMVYLQKENIIDESGMPKERFSAEFPKEGPSILRIQQVVRGDSAAYFCASSPGTGSGQPQHFGDGTRLSIL.

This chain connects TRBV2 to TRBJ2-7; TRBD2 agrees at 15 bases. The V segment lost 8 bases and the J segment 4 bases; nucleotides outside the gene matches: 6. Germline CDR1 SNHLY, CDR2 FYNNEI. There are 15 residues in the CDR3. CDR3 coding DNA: TGTGCCAGCGCATGGGGACTAGCGGGAGGTTACGAGCAGTACTTC. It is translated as CASAWGLAGGYEQYF.

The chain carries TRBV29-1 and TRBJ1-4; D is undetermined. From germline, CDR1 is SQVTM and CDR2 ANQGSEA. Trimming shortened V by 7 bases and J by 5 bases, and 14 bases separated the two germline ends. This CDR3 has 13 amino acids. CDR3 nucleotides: TGCAGCGCCCGGGAGGCCCCGAATGAAAAACTGTTTTTT. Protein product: CSAREAPNEKLFF. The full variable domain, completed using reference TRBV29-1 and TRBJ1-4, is SAVISQKPSRDICQRGTSLTIQCQVDSQVTMMFWYRQQPGQSLTLIATANQGSEATYESGFVIDKFPISRPNLTFSTLTVSNMSPEDSSIYLCSAREAPNEKLFFGSGTQLSVL.

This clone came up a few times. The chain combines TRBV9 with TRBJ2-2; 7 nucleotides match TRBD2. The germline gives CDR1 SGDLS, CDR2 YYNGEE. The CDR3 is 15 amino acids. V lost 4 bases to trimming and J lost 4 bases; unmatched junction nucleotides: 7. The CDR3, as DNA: TGTGCCAGCAGCAGGGGAGGGCCACCCACCGGGGAGCTGTTTTTT. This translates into CASSRGGPPTGELFF.

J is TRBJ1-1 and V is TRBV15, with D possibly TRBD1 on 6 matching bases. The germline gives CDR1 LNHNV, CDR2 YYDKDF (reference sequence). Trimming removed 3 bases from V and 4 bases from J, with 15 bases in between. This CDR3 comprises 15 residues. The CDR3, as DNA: TGTGCCACCAGCAGGAGTACAGGGAGGGGCACTGAAGCTTTCTTT. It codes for CATSRSTGRGTEAFF. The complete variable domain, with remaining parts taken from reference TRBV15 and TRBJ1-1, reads DAMVIQNPRYQVTQFGKPVTLSCSQTLNHNVMYWYQQKSSQAPKLLFHYYDKDFNNEADTPDNFQSRRPNTSFCFLDIRSPGLGDTAMYLCATSRSTGRGTEAFFGQGTRLTVV.

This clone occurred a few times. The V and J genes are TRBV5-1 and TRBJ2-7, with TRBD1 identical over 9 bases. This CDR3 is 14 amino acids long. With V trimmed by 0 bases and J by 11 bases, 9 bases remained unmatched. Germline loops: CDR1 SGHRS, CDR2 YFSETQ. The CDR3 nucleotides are TGCGCCAGCAGCTTGGGAGGGACAGGGCGATTTGAGTACTTC. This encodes CASSLGGTGRFEYF.

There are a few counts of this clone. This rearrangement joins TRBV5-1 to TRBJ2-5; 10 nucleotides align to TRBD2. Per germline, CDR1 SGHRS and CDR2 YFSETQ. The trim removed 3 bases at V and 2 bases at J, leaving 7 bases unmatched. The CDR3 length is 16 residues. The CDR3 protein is CASSSRPSGRQETQYF. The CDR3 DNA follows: TGCGCCAGCAGCTCCCGTCCTAGCGGGAGACAAGAGACCCAGTACTTC.

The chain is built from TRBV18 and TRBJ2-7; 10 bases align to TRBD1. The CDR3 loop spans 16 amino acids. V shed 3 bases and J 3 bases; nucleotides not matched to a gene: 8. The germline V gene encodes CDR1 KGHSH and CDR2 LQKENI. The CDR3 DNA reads TGTGCCAGCTCACCCTCCCGGGACAGGGGCTACTACGAGCAGTACTTC. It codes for CASSPSRDRGYYEQYF.

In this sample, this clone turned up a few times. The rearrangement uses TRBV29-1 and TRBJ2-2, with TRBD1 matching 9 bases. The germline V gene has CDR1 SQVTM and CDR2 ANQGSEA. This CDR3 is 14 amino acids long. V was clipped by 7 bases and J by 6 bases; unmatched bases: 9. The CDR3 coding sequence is TGCAGCGGAAGGGGGACAGGGCTTTCCGGGGAGCTGTTTTTT. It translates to CSGRGTGLSGELFF.

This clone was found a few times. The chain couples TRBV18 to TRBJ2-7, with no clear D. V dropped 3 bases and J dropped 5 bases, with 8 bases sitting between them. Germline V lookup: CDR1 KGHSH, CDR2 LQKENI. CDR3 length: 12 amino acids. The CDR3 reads CASSPKGDEQYF. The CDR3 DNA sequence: TGTGCCAGCTCACCCAAAGGAGACGAGCAGTACTTC.

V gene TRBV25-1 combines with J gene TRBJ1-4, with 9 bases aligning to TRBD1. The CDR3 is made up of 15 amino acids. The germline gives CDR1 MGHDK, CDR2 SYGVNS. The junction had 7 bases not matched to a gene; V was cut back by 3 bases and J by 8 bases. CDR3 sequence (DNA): TGTGCCAGCAGTGACTCACAGGGGGCAGGGGAAAAACTGTTTTTT. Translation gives CASSDSQGAGEKLFF.

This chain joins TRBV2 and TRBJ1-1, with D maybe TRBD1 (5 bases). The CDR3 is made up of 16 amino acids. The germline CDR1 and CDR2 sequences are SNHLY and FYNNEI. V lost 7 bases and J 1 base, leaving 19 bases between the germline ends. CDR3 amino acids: CASIYLLGGENTEAFF. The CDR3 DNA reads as TGTGCCAGCATCTATCTTCTTGGAGGGGAGAACACTGAAGCTTTCTTT.

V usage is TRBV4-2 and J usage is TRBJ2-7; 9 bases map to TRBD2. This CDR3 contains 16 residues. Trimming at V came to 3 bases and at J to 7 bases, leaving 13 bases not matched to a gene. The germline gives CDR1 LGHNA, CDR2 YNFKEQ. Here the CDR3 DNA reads TGTGCCAGCAGCCATGATGCCGGGACTAGCTTTAAAGAGCAGTACTTC. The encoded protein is CASSHDAGTSFKEQYF.

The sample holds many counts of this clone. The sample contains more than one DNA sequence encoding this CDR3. DNA of the CDR3: TGTGCCAGCAGCCCCCGTAGCTCCTACAATGAGCAGTTCTTC. Protein: CASSPRSSYNEQFF. This chain joins TRBV7-9 and TRBJ2-1; D not resolved. The length of the CDR3 is 14 residues. The V end lost 5 bases, the J end lost 0 bases, and 8 bases lay between the germline ends. CDR1 and CDR2 from the germline V gene are SEHNR and FQNEAQ (reference sequence).